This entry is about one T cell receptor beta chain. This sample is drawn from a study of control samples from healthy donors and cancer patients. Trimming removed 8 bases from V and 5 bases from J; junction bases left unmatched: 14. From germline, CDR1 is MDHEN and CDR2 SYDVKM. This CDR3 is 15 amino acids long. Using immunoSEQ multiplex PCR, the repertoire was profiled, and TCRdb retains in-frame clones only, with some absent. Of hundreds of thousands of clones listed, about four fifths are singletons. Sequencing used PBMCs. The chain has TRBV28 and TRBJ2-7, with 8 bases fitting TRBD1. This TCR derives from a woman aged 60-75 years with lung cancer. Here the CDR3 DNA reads TGTGCCAGCGGGGCGGGGTCACAGGGGGGCAACGAGCAGTACTTC. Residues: CASGAGSQGGNEQYF. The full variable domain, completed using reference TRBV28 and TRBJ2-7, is DVKVTQSSRYLVKRTGEKVFLECVQDMDHENMFWYRQDPGLGLRLIYFSYDVKMKEKGDIPEGYSVSREKKERFSLILESASTNQTSMYLCASGAGSQGGNEQYFGPGTRLTVT.